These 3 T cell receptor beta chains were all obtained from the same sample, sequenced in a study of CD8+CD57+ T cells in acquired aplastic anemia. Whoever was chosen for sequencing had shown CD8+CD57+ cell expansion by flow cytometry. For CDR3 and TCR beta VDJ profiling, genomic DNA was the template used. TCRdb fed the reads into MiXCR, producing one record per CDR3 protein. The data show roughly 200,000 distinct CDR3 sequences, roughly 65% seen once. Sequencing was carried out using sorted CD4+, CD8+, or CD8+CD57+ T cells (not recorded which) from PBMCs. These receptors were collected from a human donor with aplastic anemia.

In DNA, the CDR3 is TGTGCCACCGTGGCCCCGCTGAGGGTAGCTTTCTTT. Its protein is CATVAPLRVAFF. The chain employs TRBV24-1 and TRBJ1-1; no reliable D call. V dropped 9 bases and J dropped 10 bases, with 17 bases sitting between them. The CDR3 extends over 12 amino acids. In germline, CDR1 is KGHDR, CDR2 SFDVKD.

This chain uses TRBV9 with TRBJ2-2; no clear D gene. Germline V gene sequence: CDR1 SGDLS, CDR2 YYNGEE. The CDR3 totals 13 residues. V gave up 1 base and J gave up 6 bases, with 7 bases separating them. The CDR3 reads CASSVWGPGELFF. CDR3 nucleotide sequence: TGTGCCAGCAGCGTATGGGGTCCCGGGGAGCTGTTTTTT.

The CDR3 spells CASHYTGSNEQFF. As DNA, the CDR3 is TGTGCCAGTCACTATACAGGCTCTAATGAGCAGTTCTTC. The chain joins TRBV2 to TRBJ2-1; the D gene is possibly TRBD1 (5 bases). Germline assignment: CDR1 SNHLY and CDR2 FYNNEI. V lost 9 bases to trimming and J lost 7 bases, with 16 bases between them. The CDR3 extends over 13 amino acids.